This TCR beta chain was recovered during a study of cytomegalovirus exposure and HLA in healthy donors. Study-level findings and limits: In vitro experiments confirmed that a few CMV-associated chains were specific for CMV antigens.

On this clone: Its antigen is currently unknown.

Using immunoSEQ multiplex PCR, the repertoire was profiled, and TCRdb retains in-frame clones only, with some absent. The sample has some 170,000 clones, roughly nine tenths seen once; the top ten hold 2% to 3%. CDR1 and CDR2 from the germline V gene are SGHAT and FQNNGV. The CDR3 length is 15 residues. V shed 5 bases and J shed 0 bases, with 14 bases lying between them. The donors were in the roughly 110-subject validation cohort, distinct from the roughly 670-subject first cohort. The TCR sequence derives from a man between 18 and 29 years old in good health and CMV-seropositive. V is TRBV11-2 and J is TRBJ2-7, with unresolved D. Sequencing used PBMCs. The CDR3 nucleotides read TGTGCCAGCAGCCCCCAAGCGCTGAGCTCCTACGAGCAGTACTTC. Its protein product is CASSPQALSSYEQYF.